These T cell receptor beta chains were read from a single sample in a study of regulatory T cells in long-lasting Graves disease. TCRdb ran MiXCR on the multiplex PCR reads and lists one entry per CDR3 protein. The table records about 400,000 distinct CDR3 sequences, 15% to 19% of them present only once. The source material was peripheral blood mononuclear cells (PBMCs), sampled at new diagnosis, from a patient treated with antithyroid drugs. Receptors were obtained from a female donor with Graves disease. CDR3s include the opening cysteine and the closing phenylalanine or tryptophan. The order of the fields is D gene, V gene, clone size, J gene, CDR3 DNA, CDR3 protein. A D gene is named only where the DNA matches it firmly. Clone size is shown for a subset of rows, as once, few, many or a class of expanded clone.

D gene: .
V gene: TRBV28
clone size: many
J gene: TRBJ1-2
CDR3 DNA: TGTGCCAGCAGTTTAGGAGCAGGGCTCTATGGCTACACCTTC
CDR3 protein: CASSLGAGLYGYTF

D gene: TRBD2
V gene: TRBV9
clone size: few
J gene: TRBJ2-4
CDR3 DNA: TGTGCCAGCAGCGACGGACTAGCGGGGCTAGCCAAAAACATTCAGTACTTC
CDR3 protein: CASSDGLAGLAKNIQYF

D gene: TRBD1
V gene: TRBV27
clone size: many
J gene: TRBJ1-1
CDR3 DNA: TGTGCCAGCAGTTACAGAGGGACAGTTAACACTGAAGCTTTCTTT
CDR3 protein: CASSYRGTVNTEAFF

D gene: .
V gene: TRBV7-2
clone size: many
J gene: TRBJ2-5
CDR3 DNA: TGTGCCAGCAGCTTAGCCGTACAAGGGACCCAGTACTTC
CDR3 protein: CASSLAVQGTQYF

D gene: TRBD1
V gene: TRBV7-7
clone size: .
J gene: TRBJ2-5
CDR3 DNA: TGTGCCAGCAGCGCGACAGGGGGCGGGAGTAGAGAGACCCAGTACTTC
CDR3 protein: CASSATGGGSRETQYF

D gene: TRBD2
V gene: TRBV7-2
clone size: many
J gene: TRBJ2-5
CDR3 DNA: TGTGCCAGCAGCACCGGCGGGAGACTAGCGGCCCGGGAGACCCAGTACTTC
CDR3 protein: CASSTGGRLAARETQYF

D gene: .
V gene: TRBV20-1
clone size: .
J gene: TRBJ2-7
CDR3 DNA: TGCAGTGCTAGAGGCAGGGGATCCTACGAGCAGTACTTC
CDR3 protein: CSARGRGSYEQYF

D gene: .
V gene: TRBV6-1
clone size: many
J gene: TRBJ1-1
CDR3 DNA: TGTGCCATCAAACCGAGTGCGGGGACCGAGAACACTGAAGCTTTCTTT
CDR3 protein: CAIKPSAGTENTEAFF

D gene: TRBD2
V gene: TRBV10-3
clone size: many
J gene: TRBJ2-3
CDR3 DNA: TGTGCCATCAGTGCCGGGACTAGCGGGGGAAGCACAGATACGCAGTATTTT
CDR3 protein: CAISAGTSGGSTDTQYF

D gene: TRBD1
V gene: TRBV12-3/TRBV12-4
clone size: many
J gene: TRBJ1-1
CDR3 DNA: TGTGCCAGCAGGGGGACAGGGGCAATCCATGAAGCTTTCTTT
CDR3 protein: CASRGTGAIHEAFF

D gene: .
V gene: TRBV28
clone size: many
J gene: TRBJ1-1
CDR3 DNA: TGTGCCAGCAGTTCTTTCGGCGAATTGAACACTGAAGCTTTCTTT
CDR3 protein: CASSSFGELNTEAFF

D gene: .
V gene: TRBV5-6
clone size: many
J gene: TRBJ2-1
CDR3 DNA: TGTGCCAGCAGCTTGCCGCTAGCCTTGAACAATGAGCAGTTCTTC
CDR3 protein: CASSLPLALNNEQFF

D gene: .
V gene: TRBV4-1
clone size: many
J gene: TRBJ2-3
CDR3 DNA: TGCGCCAGCAGCCAAGGACCGCCTCCGCAGTATTTT
CDR3 protein: CASSQGPPPQYF

D gene: TRBD1
V gene: TRBV20-1
clone size: many
J gene: TRBJ2-7
CDR3 DNA: TGCAGTGCTAGAGGGGACAGGACATCCTACGAGCAGTACTTC
CDR3 protein: CSARGDRTSYEQYF

D gene: .
V gene: TRBV20-1
clone size: many
J gene: TRBJ1-4
CDR3 DNA: TGCAGTGCAAGAGAGGGACGGTTTAATGAAAAACTGTTTTTT
CDR3 protein: CSAREGRFNEKLFF

D gene: TRBD2
V gene: TRBV12-3/TRBV12-4
clone size: many
J gene: TRBJ2-1
CDR3 DNA: TGTGCCAGCATCCCCCGGGCTAGCGGCTACAATGAGCAGTTCTTC
CDR3 protein: CASIPRASGYNEQFF

D gene: TRBD1
V gene: TRBV28
clone size: many
J gene: TRBJ2-3
CDR3 DNA: TGTGCCAGCAGTTTCGGCAGGGGGATCACAGATACGCAGTATTTT
CDR3 protein: CASSFGRGITDTQYF

D gene: .
V gene: TRBV3-1
clone size: many
J gene: TRBJ1-2
CDR3 DNA: TGTGCCAGCAGCCAAGATCACAACTATGGCTACACCTTC
CDR3 protein: CASSQDHNYGYTF

D gene: TRBD1
V gene: TRBV12-3/TRBV12-4
clone size: many
J gene: TRBJ2-5
CDR3 DNA: TGTGCCAGCAGTCAAGACAGGGGGCTGCGGCCCCAGTACTTC
CDR3 protein: CASSQDRGLRPQYF

D gene: .
V gene: TRBV4-3
clone size: many
J gene: TRBJ1-1
CDR3 DNA: TGCGCCAGCAGCCAAGATAGCGGGGCAGCCAGATTATGGGAAGCTTTCTTT
CDR3 protein: CASSQDSGAARLWEAFF

D gene: .
V gene: TRBV9
clone size: .
J gene: TRBJ2-3
CDR3 DNA: TGTGCCAGCAGCCCAACTCGTGGCACAGATACGCAGTATTTT
CDR3 protein: CASSPTRGTDTQYF

D gene: TRBD1
V gene: TRBV28
clone size: many
J gene: TRBJ1-5
CDR3 DNA: TGTGCCAGCAGCCCGACAGGGGTGTCTCAGCCCCAGCATTTT
CDR3 protein: CASSPTGVSQPQHF

D gene: .
V gene: TRBV6-2/TRBV6-3
clone size: .
J gene: TRBJ1-3
CDR3 DNA: TGTGCCAGCAGTTACGCCGACGGCTTCTCTGGAAACACTATATATTTT
CDR3 protein: CASSYADGFSGNTIYF

D gene: .
V gene: TRBV12-5
clone size: many
J gene: TRBJ1-1
CDR3 DNA: TGTGCTAGTGCCTATACTCAGGGCACTGAAGCTTTCTTT
CDR3 protein: CASAYTQGTEAFF

D gene: .
V gene: TRBV12-3/TRBV12-4
clone size: few
J gene: TRBJ1-3
CDR3 DNA: TGTGCCAGCCTACTTTCGGGATTTGGAAACACCATATATTTT
CDR3 protein: CASLLSGFGNTIYF

D gene: .
V gene: TRBV6-9
clone size: few
J gene: TRBJ2-1
CDR3 DNA: TGTGCCAGCAGTTACCTCAGACTAGAGGGTGAGCAGTTCTTC
CDR3 protein: CASSYLRLEGEQFF

D gene: .
V gene: TRBV6-5
clone size: many
J gene: TRBJ2-6
CDR3 DNA: TGTGCCAGCAGTTACTCGACGGACAGCGCTTACTCTGGGGCCAACGTCCTGACTTTC
CDR3 protein: CASSYSTDSAYSGANVLTF

D gene: TRBD2
V gene: TRBV28
clone size: .
J gene: TRBJ2-3
CDR3 DNA: TGTGCCAGCAAAACGTCCGTTGGCGGGGGGGTTACAGATACGCAGTATTTT
CDR3 protein: CASKTSVGGGVTDTQYF

D gene: .
V gene: TRBV2
clone size: .
J gene: TRBJ2-5
CDR3 DNA: TGTGCCAGCAGTACAGGACAGCGGCAGACCCAGTACTTC
CDR3 protein: CASSTGQRQTQYF

D gene: .
V gene: TRBV7-2
clone size: .
J gene: TRBJ2-3
CDR3 DNA: TGTGCCAGCAGCCCCCGACTACCTAGCACAGATACGCAGTATTTT
CDR3 protein: CASSPRLPSTDTQYF

D gene: .
V gene: TRBV9
clone size: few
J gene: TRBJ1-2
CDR3 DNA: TGTGCCAGCAGCGCCGGTGACAGCTATGGCTACACCTTC
CDR3 protein: CASSAGDSYGYTF

D gene: TRBD2
V gene: TRBV27
clone size: many
J gene: TRBJ2-7
CDR3 DNA: TGTGCCAGCAGTTTAAGTCGGCCATACGGGGCTAGCGGGAGTAGGTCTTACGAGCAGTACTTC
CDR3 protein: CASSLSRPYGASGSRSYEQYF

D gene: .
V gene: TRBV27
clone size: few
J gene: TRBJ2-7
CDR3 DNA: TGTGCCAGCAGCCCCCAAACGACAGGAACCTACGAGCAGTACTTC
CDR3 protein: CASSPQTTGTYEQYF

D gene: .
V gene: TRBV5-6
clone size: few
J gene: TRBJ2-2
CDR3 DNA: TGTGCCAGCGGGATTGAGGGCACCGGGGAGCTGTTTTTT
CDR3 protein: CASGIEGTGELFF

D gene: TRBD1
V gene: TRBV2
clone size: .
J gene: TRBJ1-1
CDR3 DNA: TGTGCCACCCGCGTCGGGGGACAGGACACTGAAGCTTTCTTT
CDR3 protein: CATRVGGQDTEAFF

D gene: .
V gene: TRBV28
clone size: .
J gene: TRBJ1-5
CDR3 DNA: TGTGCCAGCAGTTTATCTATAGGGATCCATCAGCCCCAGCATTTT
CDR3 protein: CASSLSIGIHQPQHF

D gene: .
V gene: TRBV5-1
clone size: many
J gene: TRBJ2-3
CDR3 DNA: TGCGCCAGCAGCTACCGACAGCCCACAGATACGCAGTATTTT
CDR3 protein: CASSYRQPTDTQYF

D gene: TRBD1
V gene: TRBV28
clone size: few
J gene: TRBJ1-4
CDR3 DNA: TGTGCCAGCAGTCTCCTAGATTCCGGGACAGGGGAGGGAAAACTGTTTTTT
CDR3 protein: CASSLLDSGTGEGKLFF

D gene: .
V gene: TRBV7-9
clone size: .
J gene: TRBJ2-7
CDR3 DNA: TGTGCCAGCAGCTTAGATAACGGGGGCCACGAGCAGTACTTC
CDR3 protein: CASSLDNGGHEQYF

D gene: .
V gene: TRBV6-1
clone size: few
J gene: TRBJ1-6
CDR3 DNA: TGTGCCAGCGGCTGGGGCAGCAGCTCCTATAATTCACCCCTCCACTTT
CDR3 protein: CASGWGSSSYNSPLHF

D gene: TRBD1
V gene: TRBV7-6
clone size: .
J gene: TRBJ1-2
CDR3 DNA: TGTGCCAGCAGTTCCTACCAGGGGGCGGGGGGCTACACCTTC
CDR3 protein: CASSSYQGAGGYTF

D gene: TRBD2
V gene: TRBV9
clone size: .
J gene: TRBJ2-2
CDR3 DNA: TGTGCCAGCAGCGTAGTGGGACTAGCGGGAAAGGGGGCCGGGGAGCTGTTTTTT
CDR3 protein: CASSVVGLAGKGAGELFF

D gene: .
V gene: TRBV12-3/TRBV12-4
clone size: many
J gene: TRBJ1-1
CDR3 DNA: TGTGCCAGCAGTTATACAGGGCCGAACACTGAAGCTTTCTTT
CDR3 protein: CASSYTGPNTEAFF

D gene: TRBD1
V gene: TRBV7-2
clone size: .
J gene: TRBJ1-1
CDR3 DNA: TGTGCCAGCAGCACACAGGGGCCGTCCACTGAAGCTTTCTTT
CDR3 protein: CASSTQGPSTEAFF

D gene: TRBD2
V gene: TRBV5-1
clone size: many
J gene: TRBJ2-1
CDR3 DNA: TGCGCCAGCAGCGGGGCCAGCGGGAGCCCCTACAATGAGCAGTTCTTC
CDR3 protein: CASSGASGSPYNEQFF

D gene: TRBD2
V gene: TRBV28
clone size: many
J gene: TRBJ2-2
CDR3 DNA: TGTGCCAGCAGACCAACAATAAGCTTTGGACTAGCGGGACTGGACACCGGGGAGCTGTTTTTT
CDR3 protein: CASRPTISFGLAGLDTGELFF

D gene: .
V gene: TRBV2
clone size: many
J gene: TRBJ1-3
CDR3 DNA: TGTGCCAGCAGTGATCCAGGATCAAGAGGAAACACCATATATTTT
CDR3 protein: CASSDPGSRGNTIYF

D gene: .
V gene: TRBV4-3
clone size: many
J gene: TRBJ1-1
CDR3 DNA: TGCGCCAGCAGCCAAGATTCGGCTACTGAAGCTTTCTTT
CDR3 protein: CASSQDSATEAFF

D gene: .
V gene: TRBV6-2/TRBV6-3
clone size: many
J gene: TRBJ2-6
CDR3 DNA: TGTGCCAGCAGTTACTCGAAGCGGGCCTTCGGGCGGGGGGCCAACGTCCTGACTTTC
CDR3 protein: CASSYSKRAFGRGANVLTF

D gene: .
V gene: TRBV20-1
clone size: many
J gene: TRBJ2-5
CDR3 DNA: TGCAGTGCTAGCGAACAGGCGACACACCAAGAGACCCAGTACTTC
CDR3 protein: CSASEQATHQETQYF

D gene: TRBD2
V gene: TRBV7-2
clone size: few
J gene: TRBJ2-3
CDR3 DNA: TGTGCCAGCAGCTTGGGGCGGGGGGCGAGCACAGATACGCAGTATTTT
CDR3 protein: CASSLGRGASTDTQYF

D gene: TRBD1
V gene: TRBV2
clone size: many
J gene: TRBJ1-2
CDR3 DNA: TGTGCCAGCAGTTTAGGGGGCAGGAGCCGTATTTTCTATGGCTACACCTTC
CDR3 protein: CASSLGGRSRIFYGYTF

D gene: .
V gene: TRBV19
clone size: .
J gene: TRBJ2-7
CDR3 DNA: TGTGCCAGTAGACGGGACGGAGCCTCCTACGAGCAGTACTTC
CDR3 protein: CASRRDGASYEQYF

D gene: .
V gene: TRBV6-5
clone size: few
J gene: TRBJ2-1
CDR3 DNA: TGTGCCAGCAGTTACCCCATACTAAGGCAGTTCTTC
CDR3 protein: CASSYPILRQFF

D gene: .
V gene: TRBV19
clone size: few
J gene: TRBJ1-2
CDR3 DNA: TGTGCCAGTAGTATCCCCGACAGCTATGGCTACACCTTC
CDR3 protein: CASSIPDSYGYTF

D gene: TRBD2
V gene: TRBV2
clone size: many
J gene: TRBJ2-1
CDR3 DNA: TGTGCCAGCAGGGGGACTACCTCGTCCCAAAGCTCCTACAATGAGCAGTTCTTC
CDR3 protein: CASRGTTSSQSSYNEQFF

D gene: TRBD2
V gene: TRBV12-3/TRBV12-4
clone size: many
J gene: TRBJ2-5
CDR3 DNA: TGTGCCAGCAGTTTGGCTAGCGGGGGAACCCAACCCCAGTACTTC
CDR3 protein: CASSLASGGTQPQYF

D gene: TRBD2
V gene: TRBV27
clone size: few
J gene: TRBJ2-3
CDR3 DNA: TGTGCCAGCAGCCTGACTAGCGGGAGGGGGATAGATACGCAGTATTTT
CDR3 protein: CASSLTSGRGIDTQYF

D gene: .
V gene: TRBV18
clone size: many
J gene: TRBJ1-1
CDR3 DNA: TGTGCCAGCTCACCAGCGCCCGTCGCTGAAGCTTTCTTT
CDR3 protein: CASSPAPVAEAFF